The clone carrying this T cell receptor (beta chain) has a handful of counts. These data come from a study of siplizumab effects on memory and regulatory T cells. The table came from immunoSEQ multiplex PCR; TCRdb's copy has only in-frame clones and leaves some out. The data show tens of thousands of clones, roughly 97% seen once. Trimming stripped 5 bases from V and 7 bases from J, with 24 bases between. Germline V gene data show CDR1 as LNHDA and CDR2 as SQIVND (reference sequence). There are 17 residues in the CDR3. The V gene is TRBV19, the J gene TRBJ1-5; D perhaps matches TRBD1 (6 bases). This clonotype was obtained from a human donor in good health. The sample consisted of naive CD4+ T cells sorted from blood. The CDR3 DNA is TGTGCCAGTAGTCCCCTCGGGGGGGCGAGTGGTCGACAGCCCCAGCATTTT. It is translated as CASSPLGGASGRQPQHF.